The T cell receptor (beta chain) under discussion was sequenced for a study of cytomegalovirus exposure and HLA in healthy donors. The germline gives CDR1 LNHDA, CDR2 SQIVND (reference sequence). Trimming took off 4 bases at V and 5 bases at J, with 30 bases between the two ends. The CDR3 runs to 20 residues. The PCR was carried out with 60 Vbeta primers and 13 Jbeta primers. Profiled with immunoSEQ multiplex PCR; TCRdb holds only in-frame clones, not every one. The sample is made up of about 130,000 clones, and the top ten hold 1.7% of it. What was sequenced was PBMCs. V usage is TRBV19 and J usage is TRBJ1-5; D may be TRBD1 (6 bases). This sequence originates from a man between 18 and 35 years old in good health and CMV-seronegative. The chain's CDR3 is CASSTRGTLPGAHSDQPQHF. The CDR3 bases are TGTGCCAGTAGTACGCGGGGGACCTTACCGGGGGCACACTCAGATCAGCCCCAGCATTTT.